One sample yielded the 2 T cell receptor beta chains listed below, sequenced in a study of blood T cell repertoires in COVID-19. Some clones are missing from TCRdb's copy, which holds only in-frame ones; the method was immunoSEQ multiplex PCR. In the table there are 60,000 to 85,000 clones, about 88% of which are singletons. Sequencing was carried out using peripheral blood. These receptors were taken from a man aged 60-69 years with COVID-19, enrolled during active disease.

This clone was seen a handful of times. Here the CDR3 DNA reads TGTGCCTGGAGTGTACAAGGGGATGAGCAGTTCTTC. It specifies CAWSVQGDEQFF. The chain combines TRBV30 with TRBJ2-1; maybe TRBD1 (5 bases). From germline, CDR1 is GTSNPN and CDR2 SVGIG (reference sequence). This CDR3 has 12 amino acids. V was trimmed by 0 bases and J by 8 bases, leaving 8 bases between them.

J is TRBJ2-1 and V is TRBV19; D gene ambiguous. Trimming pared 1 base from V and 4 bases from J, leaving 11 bases between. CDR1 LNHDA and CDR2 SQIVND come from the germline V gene (reference sequence). The CDR3 is made up of 15 amino acids. CDR3 coding DNA: TGTGCCAGTAGTATAGGGCTGAATCCTTACAATGAGCAGTTCTTC. Amino acids: CASSIGLNPYNEQFF.